This T cell receptor (beta chain) appears in the sequencing data of a study of vaccination effects on CD4 cells after COVID-19. For the study at large: Relative to the second dose, post-vaccine samples were obtained a median of 72 days later. Findings of the study overall: The study enrolled few convalescent patients and sampled no early post-infection timepoints.

Points on this clone: As yet, its antigen is unknown.

The assay was immunoSEQ multiplex PCR, and TCRdb's table has in-frame clones only and misses some. The sample includes roughly 55,000 clones, about 78% seen only once; the top ten take roughly 2%. Germline V gene sequence: CDR1 SGHRS, CDR2 YFSETQ. This CDR3 comprises 14 residues. V was clipped by 3 bases and J by 4 bases; unmatched bases: 5. After expansion with viral peptide pools in the ViraFEST assay, antigen-specific CD4+ T cells were sequenced. When more than 9 days of culture had elapsed, CD4+ T cells were isolated. It was two doses of either the BNT162b2 or mRNA-1273 vaccine that participants received. Nobody among the vaccine recipients had prior SARS-CoV-2 infection (nucleocapsid antibodies were negative).

Specimen: CD4+ T cells from PBMCs cultured with HCoV-OC43 spike peptides, collected after COVID-19 vaccination. Subset defined: HCoV-OC43 spike overlapping peptide pool stimulation. The sequence was obtained from a human donor who received a COVID-19 vaccine. V usage is TRBV5-1 and J usage is TRBJ1-2; 8 bases match TRBD1. The CDR3 DNA reads as TGCGCCAGCAGCTCAATACAGGGGGGCTATGGCTACACCTTC. Encoded protein: CASSSIQGGYGYTF.